A single sample is the source of the 5 T cell receptor beta chains below, sequenced in a study of T cell responses to AZD1222 COVID-19 vaccine. The method was immunoSEQ multiplex PCR; TCRdb's version includes in-frame clones alone and lacks a portion of them. This sample has about 110,000 clones; about 88% occur once, and the top ten carry more than 1.5%. The sequencing used peripheral blood, collected on day 0 of AZD1222 vaccination. The receptor source for this set is an adult in good health.

This clone showed up just a few times. The chain is built from TRBV5-5 and TRBJ1-1; D not certain. The CDR3 length is 13 residues. The germline V gene has CDR1 SGHKS and CDR2 YYEKEE (reference sequence). V gave up 7 bases and J gave up 0 bases, with 10 bases separating them. CDR3 protein: CASLDDLNTEAFF. As DNA, the CDR3 is TGTGCCAGCCTAGACGATCTGAACACTGAAGCTTTCTTT. The entire variable domain, with the rest obtained from reference TRBV5-5 and TRBJ1-1, is as follows: DAGVTQSPTHLIKTRGQQVTLRCSPISGHKSVSWYQQVLGQGPQFIFQYYEKEERGRGNFPDRFSARQFPNYSSELNVNALLLGDSALYLCASLDDLNTEAFFGQGTRLTVV.

The genes are TRBV5-4 and TRBJ2-7, with 12 bases aligning to TRBD2. V shed 4 bases and J 5 bases; nucleotides not matched to a gene: 7. Germline lookup yields CDR1 SGHNT and CDR2 YYREEE (reference sequence). The CDR3 is 15 residues long. The CDR3 loop reads CASSPGGLAGHEQYF. The CDR3 nucleotides are TGTGCCAGCAGCCCGGGGGGACTAGCGGGCCACGAGCAGTACTTC.

This clone was seen a single time. The chain carries TRBV4-1 and TRBJ1-1, with a tentative D call TRBD1 (5 bases). Germline CDR1 reads MGHRA; CDR2 reads YSYEKL. The CDR3 is 13 amino acids. V shed 4 bases and J shed 6 bases, with 12 bases lying between them. CDR3 amino acids: CASSRNPGSEAFF. CDR3 DNA: TGCGCCAGCAGCCGCAACCCAGGGTCTGAAGCTTTCTTT.

V usage is TRBV10-3 and J usage is TRBJ2-7; 8 bases align to TRBD2. Looked up from germline, CDR1 is ENHRY and CDR2 is SYGVKD. Trimming removed 3 bases from V and 0 bases from J; junction bases left unmatched: 7. The length of the CDR3 is 16 residues. The CDR3: CAISDVSGGVSYEQYF. In DNA form, the CDR3 reads TGTGCCATCAGTGACGTCAGCGGGGGAGTCTCCTACGAGCAGTACTTC.

The chain carries TRBV2 and TRBJ1-5, with D tentatively TRBD1 (5 bases). Between the trimmed V and J ends, which lost 5 bases and 7 bases, there was a span of 15 bases. This CDR3 has 14 residues. CDR1 and CDR2 (germline): SNHLY, FYNNEI. The DNA of the CDR3 is TGTGCCAGCAGTAAAGGGACGGCCGGGCAGCCCCAGCATTTT. Translating gives CASSKGTAGQPQHF.